Each of the 12 T cell receptor beta chains below was sequenced from the same sample in a study of identifying expanded T cells in peripheral blood (dated by TCRdb to the late 2010s). Library preparation used the immunoSEQ multiplex PCR assay. TCRdb limited this immuneACCESS table to in-frame rearrangements with V and J called. A share of clones is missing; checked studies link under half to unresolved V genes, and the rest is unexplained. This sample comprises approximately 91,000 clones, 70% to 90% of them detected only once. The ten largest clones capture roughly 4.2% of the sample. The source material was blood. Every receptor here comes from a person between 18 and 69 years old in good health.

The chain couples TRBV2 to TRBJ2-1; D call uncertain. V was trimmed by 1 base and J by 7 bases, leaving 5 bases between them. The CDR3 runs to 12 residues. Germline V CDR1 and CDR2: SNHLY, FYNNEI. CDR3 sequence (DNA): TGTGCCAGCAGTGAAGTAAGGAATGAGCAGTTCTTC. This gives the protein CASSEVRNEQFF.

The J gene is TRBJ1-2, the V gene TRBV11-2; weak D call: TRBD1 (6 bases). CDR3 size: 15 residues. The germline V and J ends were trimmed by 5 bases and 7 bases, with 20 bases remaining between them. Germline V gene sequence: CDR1 SGHAT, CDR2 FQNNGV. CDR3: CASSNLPTGARGYTF. The CDR3 nucleotides are TGTGCCAGCAGCAACCTGCCAACGGGGGCGCGTGGCTACACCTTC.

This chain joins TRBV4-2 and TRBJ2-1; weak D call: TRBD1 (8 bases). Germline V gene data show CDR1 as LGHNA and CDR2 as YNFKEQ. This CDR3 has 18 residues. With 0 bases removed from V and 7 bases from J, the gap between germline ends came to 22 bases. DNA for the CDR3: TGTGCCAGCAGCCAAGAGAGGGCAGGGGGCTGGCGGGGGAATGAGCAGTTCTTC. It encodes CASSQERAGGWRGNEQFF.

The CDR3 spells CASSQVRLAGLQETQYF. As DNA, the CDR3 is TGCGCCAGCAGCCAGGTTAGACTAGCGGGGCTGCAAGAGACCCAGTACTTC. The rearrangement links TRBV4-1 to TRBJ2-5; 11 bases line up with TRBD2. The CDR3 spans 17 residues. The junction had 8 bases not matched to a gene; V was cut back by 3 bases and J by 2 bases. Germline assignment: CDR1 MGHRA and CDR2 YSYEKL.

The rearrangement links TRBV7-9 to TRBJ2-7; D assignment may be TRBD1 or TRBD2 (5 bases each). V was trimmed by 5 bases and J by 1 base, leaving 12 bases between them. Germline CDR1 and CDR2: SEHNR and FQNEAQ (reference sequence). This CDR3 has 14 residues. For the CDR3, the DNA is TGTGCCAGCAGCCGGGACCAAACATCCTACGAGCAGTACTTC. It specifies CASSRDQTSYEQYF.

J is TRBJ1-4 and V is TRBV27, with D maybe TRBD1 (6 bases). Trimming removed 10 bases from V and 7 bases from J, with 19 bases in between. The CDR3 has 14 residues. Germline V gives CDR1 MNHEY, CDR2 SMNVEV (reference sequence). Here the CDR3 DNA reads TGTGCCACCAGGCTTCACAGGGTCGGTGAAAAACTGTTTTTT. Encoded protein: CATRLHRVGEKLFF.

The V gene is TRBV5-4, the J gene TRBJ2-3; D assignment may be TRBD1 or TRBD2 (5 bases each). The germline gives CDR1 SGHNT, CDR2 YYREEE (reference sequence). V was shortened by 1 base and J by 2 bases, with 14 bases between the two germline ends. This CDR3 region has 16 residues. The CDR3 sequence: CASSLYVIGTTDTQYF. The CDR3, as DNA: TGTGCCAGCAGCTTGTATGTGATAGGGACCACAGATACGCAGTATTTT. Based on the CDR3 plus reference TRBV5-4 and TRBJ2-3, the full variable domain is ETGVTQSPTHLIKTRGQQVTLRCSSQSGHNTVSWYQQALGQGPQFIFQYYREEENGRGNFPPRFSGLQFPNYSSELNVNALELDDSALYLCASSLYVIGTTDTQYFGPGTRLTVL.

The V and J genes are TRBV19 and TRBJ1-2, with 7 bases aligning to TRBD1. Germline V gene lookup returns CDR1 LNHDA and CDR2 SQIVND (reference sequence). Unmatched junction bases numbered 5, after V lost 1 base and J lost 0 bases. The CDR3 is 16 residues long. CDR3 in DNA: TGTGCCAGTAGTATAGCCCGGACAGGAACTAACTATGGCTACACCTTC. It encodes CASSIARTGTNYGYTF.

V and J are TRBV18 and TRBJ2-5, with 10 nucleotides matching TRBD1. V dropped 2 bases and J dropped 4; count of bases not matched to a gene: 7. The germline gives CDR1 KGHSH, CDR2 LQKENI. This CDR3 spans 16 amino acids. The CDR3 loop is CASSPDRGQLGETQYF. The CDR3 DNA is TGTGCCAGCTCACCAGACAGGGGGCAGTTGGGAGAGACCCAGTACTTC.

The chain employs TRBV27 and TRBJ2-5; D possibly corresponds to TRBD2 (6 bases). Germline V CDR1 and CDR2: MNHEY, SMNVEV (reference sequence). Trimming removed 3 bases from V and 5 bases from J, with 22 bases in between. This CDR3 spans 17 amino acids. The CDR3 DNA sequence: TGTGCCAGCAGTTTTTACCCGGGGGTAGAAATTAGGGAGACCCAGTACTTC. Its translation: CASSFYPGVEIRETQYF.

V gene TRBV6-4 combines with J gene TRBJ2-1; 14 bases line up with TRBD2. Trimming removed 6 bases from V and 8 bases from J; junction bases left unmatched: 6. The CDR3 extends over 15 amino acids. Germline CDR1 reads MRHNA; CDR2 reads SNTAGT. The CDR3 region is CASSQGTSGSDEQFF. The DNA of the CDR3 is TGTGCCAGCAGCCAAGGGACTAGCGGGAGCGATGAGCAGTTCTTC.

The chain recombines TRBV5-1 with TRBJ2-7, with 7 bases aligning to TRBD1. There are 14 residues in the CDR3. CDR1 and CDR2 from the germline V gene are SGHRS and YFSETQ. With V trimmed by 4 bases and J by 3 bases, 7 bases remained unmatched. CDR3 sequence: CASSIMTGNYEQYF. CDR3 sequence (DNA): TGCGCCAGCAGCATTATGACAGGGAACTACGAGCAGTACTTC.